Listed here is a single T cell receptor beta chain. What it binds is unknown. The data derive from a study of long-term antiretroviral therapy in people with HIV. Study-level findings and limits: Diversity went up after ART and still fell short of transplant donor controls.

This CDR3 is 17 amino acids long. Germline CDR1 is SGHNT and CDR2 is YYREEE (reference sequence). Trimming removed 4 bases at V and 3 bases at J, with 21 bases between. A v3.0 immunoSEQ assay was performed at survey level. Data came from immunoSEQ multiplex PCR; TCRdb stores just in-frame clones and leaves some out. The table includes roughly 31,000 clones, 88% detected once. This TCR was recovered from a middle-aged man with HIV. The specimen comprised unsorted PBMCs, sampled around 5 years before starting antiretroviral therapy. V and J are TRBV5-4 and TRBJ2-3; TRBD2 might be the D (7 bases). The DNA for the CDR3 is TGTGCCAGCAGCCCGCCTGGGGGGGCGCAGGGGACAGATACGCAGTATTTT. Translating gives CASSPPGGAQGTDTQYF.